Below are 2 T cell receptor beta chains sequenced from a single sample in a study of T cell repertoires in cytomegalovirus infection. TCRdb called the reads again in MiXCR, with one record for every CDR3 protein. Of about 51,000 distinct CDR3 sequences in the sample, over 15% were seen once. These TCRs' antigens remain unknown. The sample in question was CD8+ T cells from cultured PBMCs, obtained from culture after CMV antigen stimulation. The receptors stem from a human donor in good health (CMV status not recorded). Some clones in this sample may be carry-over from other donors' samples.

This clonotype has only one observation. This CDR3 is CASSQGGGGEDEQFF. Here the CDR3 DNA reads TGCGCCAGCAGCCAAGGGGGGGGAGGTGAGGATGAGCAGTTCTTC. The chain uses TRBV4-3 and TRBJ2-1; 7 nucleotides match TRBD2. Germline assignment: CDR1 LGHNA and CDR2 YSLEER. The CDR3 is 15 amino acids. Germline trimming cut 1 base from V and 8 bases from J; bases unmatched to any gene: 8.

This chain joins TRBV15 and TRBJ1-1; unclear D gene. The CDR3 covers 12 residues. Germline CDR1 is LNHNV and CDR2 is YYDKDF (reference sequence). The V end lost 5 bases, the J end lost 5 bases, and 9 bases lay between the germline ends. The CDR3 region is CATSRTGTEAFF. The CDR3 nucleotides are TGTGCCACCAGCCGGACGGGAACTGAAGCTTTCTTT.